A single sample is the source of the 7 T cell receptor beta chains below, sequenced in a study of blood T cell repertoires in COVID-19. Profiling relied on immunoSEQ multiplex PCR, and the TCRdb table lists in-frame clones only, not all of them. Seen here are about 65,000 clones, 75% to 85% observed once, and the top ten hold 14% to 15%. Sequences were obtained from peripheral blood. The receptors were gathered from an elderly man with acute or convalescent COVID-19.

V is TRBV6-5 and J is TRBJ2-7; weak D call: TRBD1 (6 bases). V was clipped by 6 bases and J by 3 bases, with 12 bases between them. The CDR3 is made up of 13 amino acids. Per germline, CDR1 MNHEY and CDR2 SVGAGI. The CDR3 spells CASSDRWSYEQYF. CDR3 DNA: TGTGCCAGCAGCGACAGGTGGAGCTACGAGCAGTACTTC.

The chain carries TRBV11-2 and TRBJ2-1; tentatively, D is TRBD2 (5 bases). Deletions cut 4 bases from V and 9 bases from J, with 19 bases between. CDR1 and CDR2 (germline): SGHAT, FQNNGV. This CDR3 has 15 amino acids. The CDR3 bases are TGTGCCAGCAGCTCCCTCGCCCGGGGTTCCGGTGAGCAGTTCTTC. Its protein is CASSSLARGSGEQFF.

This chain joins TRBV7-9 and TRBJ2-1; 9 bases match TRBD2. V shed 5 bases, J shed 3 bases, and the junction held 8 bases outside the gene matches. This CDR3 contains 16 residues. Germline CDR1 reads SEHNR; CDR2 reads FQNEAQ (reference sequence). CDR3 nucleotide sequence: TGTGCCAGCAGCACCGAGCGGGGGGCTGTCTACAATGAGCAGTTCTTC. Protein sequence: CASSTERGAVYNEQFF.

This clone was observed once. The chain is built from TRBV29-1 and TRBJ2-1, with a possible D match to TRBD1 (7 bases). This CDR3 region has 13 residues. Germline V gene data show CDR1 as SQVTM and CDR2 as ANQGSEA. V was pared by 4 bases and J by 9 bases, with 16 bases between. The CDR3 nucleotides read TGCAGCGTTGGTGGCAGGGGGGAGGTTGAGCAGTTCTTC. Translation: CSVGGRGEVEQFF.

This chain joins TRBV20-1 and TRBJ2-1, with D possibly TRBD1 on 5 matching bases. CDR3 size: 14 residues. V was cut by 3 bases and J by 6 bases, with 15 bases left in between. Germline V gene sequence: CDR1 DFQATT, CDR2 SNEGSKA (reference sequence). CDR3 amino acids: CSASWGEDFNEQFF. CDR3 in DNA: TGCAGTGCTAGTTGGGGCGAAGACTTCAATGAGCAGTTCTTC.

The sample holds a few counts of this clone. The chain is built from TRBV10-2 and TRBJ1-4; the D gene is possibly TRBD1 (6 bases). Germline CDR1 WSHSY, CDR2 SAAADI. The CDR3 consists of 14 residues. V was trimmed by 5 bases and J by 5 bases, leaving 12 bases between them. The CDR3 DNA sequence: TGCGCCAGCAGTAAAGGACAGAGGAATGAAAAACTGTTTTTT. As protein: CASSKGQRNEKLFF.

This rearrangement joins TRBV5-1 to TRBJ1-1; D not certain. Germline V gives CDR1 SGHRS, CDR2 YFSETQ. Trimming took off 4 bases at V and 1 base at J, with 11 bases between the two ends. The CDR3 contains 14 residues. For the CDR3, the DNA is TGCGCCAGCAGCGGCGGCGGAGAGAACACTGAAGCTTTCTTT. This gives the protein CASSGGGENTEAFF. Combining the CDR3 with reference TRBV5-1 and TRBJ1-1 gives the whole variable domain KAGVTQTPRYLIKTRGQQVTLSCSPISGHRSVSWYQQTPGQGLQFLFEYFSETQRNKGNFPGRFSGRQFSNSRSEMNVSTLELGDSALYLCASSGGGENTEAFFGQGTRLTVV.